This T cell receptor (beta chain) originates from a study of blood T cell repertoires in COVID-19. Looking at the study overall: From the United States, Italy and Spain came samples of acute and convalescent COVID-19. Nucleic acid was either cDNA or gDNA, and it came from T cells, B-cell-depleted T cells, or PBMCs.

During active infection, Seattle patients enrolled and were then monitored through disease. The V and J ends lost 5 bases and 8 bases, in that order; junction bases with no gene match: 8. Per the germline V gene, CDR1 is MNHEY and CDR2 is SMNVEV (reference sequence). There are 13 residues in the CDR3. Per the original methods: Reference gene primers were amplified, and this amplification served to estimate nucleated cell counts. Clones were sequenced by immunoSEQ multiplex PCR, and TCRdb holds only the in-frame ones, with some missing. The DNA was the basis for D and trimming; V, J and clone size are from that table. The sample contains more than 200,000 clones, approximately 90% of which appear only once.

The sample consisted of peripheral blood. This TCR was recovered from a man aged 25 to 45 with COVID-19, enrolled during active disease. V gene TRBV27 combines with J gene TRBJ1-2; 7 bases align to TRBD1. Written as DNA, the CDR3 is TGTGCCAGCAGTCCCCGACAGGGTGTGGGCTACACCTTC. This gives the protein CASSPRQGVGYTF.